Listed here are 12 T cell receptor beta chains from one sample, sequenced in a study of T-cell reconstitution after alpha-beta-depleted transplantation in children (TCRdb year 2016). The method behind the library was PCR. Instrument used: Illumina HiSeq 2500. Molecular barcoding was employed in the preparation of TCR libraries, with unique molecular identifiers being used to normalize TCRbeta repertoire quantification. TCRdb itself trimmed the public reads at Q25 with fastp, ran MiXCR and retained productive beta chains. Merged by CDR3 protein, the rows form single entries marked with the most common genes and DNA. For this sample the table gives some 500,000 distinct CDR3 sequences, of which approximately 20% were detected only once. 3% to 3.5% of the sample rests with the top ten. The sample here was PBMCs from the stem cell graft donor, taken from the stem cell graft. Receptors originate from a human donor who donated a stem cell graft to a child with acute lymphoblastic leukemia.

The V and J genes are TRBV20-1 and TRBJ2-4, with TRBD1 matching 9 bases. Germline CDR1 is DFQATT and CDR2 is SNEGSKA (reference sequence). This CDR3 is built from 14 residues. With V trimmed by 3 bases and J by 4 bases, 4 bases remained unmatched. CDR3 sequence: CSASKGQGKNIQYF. CDR3 nucleotide sequence: TGCAGTGCTAGCAAGGGACAGGGAAAAAACATTCAGTACTTC.

V usage is TRBV2 and J usage is TRBJ2-5; D not certain. Trimming shortened V by 3 bases and J by 0 bases, and 5 bases separated the two germline ends. Germline V gives CDR1 SNHLY, CDR2 FYNNEI. The CDR3 covers 13 residues. The CDR3 sequence is CASSEVYQETQYF. For the CDR3, the DNA is TGTGCCAGCAGTGAGGTGTACCAAGAGACCCAGTACTTC.

This chain links TRBV30 with TRBJ2-4; D may be TRBD1 (6 bases). This CDR3 region has 15 residues. V dropped 1 base and J dropped 0 bases, with 10 bases sitting between them. Germline V gives CDR1 GTSNPN, CDR2 SVGIG (reference sequence). CDR3 residues: CAWSGQVLAKNIQYF. The DNA of the CDR3 is TGTGCCTGGAGTGGACAGGTACTAGCCAAAAACATTCAGTACTTC.

This clonotype was observed a few times. This sequence joins TRBV6-2 or TRBV6-3 and TRBJ2-7, with D possibly TRBD1 on 6 matching bases. Germline CDR1 is MNHEY and CDR2 is SVGEGT. This CDR3 is 14 amino acids long. Trimming shortened V by 7 bases and J by 4 bases, and 17 bases separated the two germline ends. CDR3 residues: CASTPGDTTYEQYF. CDR3 sequence (DNA): TGTGCCAGCACCCCAGGGGACACAACTTACGAGCAGTACTTC.

The chain carries TRBV10-3 and TRBJ1-6; D call uncertain. The CDR3 is 16 residues long. V was shortened by 5 bases and J by 1 base, with 12 bases between the two germline ends. The germline CDR1 and CDR2 sequences are ENHRY and SYGVKD. Here the CDR3 DNA reads TGTGCCATCAGTCGGACGGAAGCATCCTATAATTCACCCCTCCACTTT. Translating gives CAISRTEASYNSPLHF.

The J gene is TRBJ2-1, the V gene TRBV20-1, with a possible D match to TRBD2 (5 bases). V was clipped by 5 bases and J by 3 bases, with 17 bases between them. CDR3 length: 15 amino acids. Germline V gene lookup returns CDR1 DFQATT and CDR2 SNEGSKA (reference sequence). The CDR3 sequence is CSAELASSFYNEQFF. As DNA, the CDR3 is TGCAGTGCTGAATTAGCGAGTTCCTTCTACAATGAGCAGTTCTTC.

The chain has TRBV14 and TRBJ2-1; the D gene is possibly TRBD2 (6 bases). Germline CDR1 reads SGHDN; CDR2 reads FVKESK. Trimming left V 2 bases short and J 3 bases short, with 14 bases between. The CDR3 totals 16 residues. CDR3 sequence: CASSQPSGGNYNEQFF. The CDR3 DNA reads as TGTGCCAGCAGCCAACCGAGTGGCGGGAACTACAATGAGCAGTTCTTC.

The chain joins TRBV27 to TRBJ2-1; 8 bases are a match to TRBD2. The CDR3 is 14 residues long. The J segment lost 7 bases and the V segment lost 3 bases, leaving 5 bases of the junction unmatched. The germline CDR1 and CDR2 sequences are MNHEY and SMNVEV (reference sequence). CDR3 coding DNA: TGTGCCAGCAGTTTGGGGACTAGGGGTAATGAGCAGTTCTTC. Translated, it gives CASSLGTRGNEQFF.

Comments on this clonotype: One end of the junction does not line up with germline, which may come from a read error. The J gene is TRBJ1-1, the V gene TRBV2; D not certain. Germline lookup yields CDR1 SNHLY and CDR2 FYNNEI. CDR3 length: 11 residues. DNA of the CDR3: TGTGCCAGCAGGGAAGAAGGAGAAGCTTTCTTT. This sequence encodes CASREEGEAFF.

This clonotype was counted between two and nine times. The V and J genes are TRBV18 and TRBJ1-1, with unresolved D. There are 17 residues in the CDR3. V was clipped by 0 bases and J by 3 bases, with 17 bases between them. Germline-derived CDR1 and CDR2 are KGHSH and LQKENI. The DNA of the CDR3 is TGTGCCAGCTCACCACCAGGGCCTCCCTGGTGGTACACTGAAGCTTTCTTT. Its translation is CASSPPGPPWWYTEAFF.

In this sample, this clonotype turned up many times. The DNA of the CDR3 is TGTGCCAGCAGCACGAGGCTCAATGAGCAGTTCTTC. It yields the protein CASSTRLNEQFF. V gene TRBV9 combines with J gene TRBJ2-1; D not resolved. CDR3 length equals 12 residues. Trimming cost V 4 bases and J 6 bases, with 8 bases left between them. Germline V gene lookup returns CDR1 SGDLS and CDR2 YYNGEE.

CDR3 region: CASIELYTGELFF. The CDR3 bases are TGTGCCAGCATCGAACTTTACACCGGGGAGCTGTTTTTT. The chain carries TRBV27 and TRBJ2-2; D is unresolved. CDR1 MNHEY and CDR2 SMNVEV come from the germline V gene (reference sequence). The CDR3 covers 13 residues. V was shortened by 7 bases and J by 3 bases, with 9 bases between the two germline ends.